This is a list of T cell receptor beta chains from one sample in a study of graft-versus-host responses after intestinal transplantation. TCRdb's copy holds only in-frame clones and misses some; the assay was immunoSEQ multiplex PCR. The sample has 70,000 to 95,000 clones, almost 90% seen once; the top ten hold around 0.11%. No antigen has been identified for these receptors. The source was unstimulated CD4+ T cells sorted from spleen or lymph node cells, collected before intestinal transplant. The source of these receptors is a human donor who received an intestinal transplant. Each CDR3 is given with its conserved first and last residue. The D gene is left open where the match is weak. Size values are once, few and many counts, or a class for expanded clones, and some rows have none.

D gene,clone size,J gene,V gene,CDR3 DNA,CDR3 protein
-,-,TRBJ1-2,TRBV6-6,TGTGCCAGCGTCAAGAACTACAGGAACTATGGCTACACCTTC,CASVKNYRNYGYTF
TRBD1,-,TRBJ1-2,TRBV2,TGTGCCAGCAGTGTTCAGGCAGGGGGCGGGGGCTACACCTTC,CASSVQAGGGGYTF
-,-,TRBJ1-1,TRBV19,TGTGCCAGTAGCCGCAGGGGAGGGGACACTGAAGCTTTCTTT,CASSRRGGDTEAFF
-,-,TRBJ1-6,TRBV5-1,TGCGCCAGCAGCCAGGGGCACGGGTCACCCCTCCACTTT,CASSQGHGSPLHF
TRBD1,-,TRBJ2-7,TRBV7-3,TGTGCCAGCAGCCCAAGACCGGGACAGGGGTCCCCCTACGAGCAGTACTTC,CASSPRPGQGSPYEQYF
-,-,TRBJ2-2,TRBV7-3,TGTGCCAGCAGTCCCGAACTAGCTGGGGACCGGGAGCTGTTTTTT,CASSPELAGDRELFF
TRBD1,-,TRBJ1-1,TRBV6-1,TGTGCCAGCAGCCGGACAGGGTCTGAGGGGACTGAAGCTTTCTTT,CASSRTGSEGTEAFF
TRBD1,-,TRBJ1-5,TRBV11-2,TGTGCCAGCAGCCCCGACAGGGGGCGCGGACAGCCCCAGCATTTT,CASSPDRGRGQPQHF
-,-,TRBJ2-3,TRBV12-5,TGTGCTAGTGGTTTCGGTCGTAGGGGCGATACGCAGTATTTT,CASGFGRRGDTQYF
TRBD1,-,TRBJ2-1,TRBV11-3,TGTGCCAGCAGCGACTCGGGACAGTCCTACAATGAGCAGTTCTTC,CASSDSGQSYNEQFF
-,-,TRBJ2-1,TRBV11-2,TGTGCCAGCAGCTTCAGGCCCAGCTCCTACAATGAGCAGTTCTTC,CASSFRPSSYNEQFF
TRBD2,-,TRBJ2-3,TRBV9,TGTGCCAGCAGCGTTCTGCTAGCGGCCACAGATACGCAGTATTTT,CASSVLLAATDTQYF
-,-,TRBJ2-3,TRBV15,TGTGCCACCAGCAGCTTCCGAACTAGCACAGATACGCAGTATTTT,CATSSFRTSTDTQYF
TRBD1,-,TRBJ1-1,TRBV6-5,TGTGCCAGCAGTTGGACAGGGGGGCCTGAAGCTTTCTTT,CASSWTGGPEAFF
-,-,TRBJ2-7,TRBV5-1,TGCGCCAGCACCAGGGGAGGGATCTCCTACGGGCAGTACTTC,CASTRGGISYGQYF
-,-,TRBJ1-1,TRBV4-1,TGCGCCAGCAGCCAAGACAGGGGCAGGACGAACACTGAAGCTTTCTTT,CASSQDRGRTNTEAFF
TRBD2,-,TRBJ2-2,TRBV5-1,TGCGCCAGCAGCTGGCGGGGGGGCGACACCGGGGAGCTGTTTTTT,CASSWRGGDTGELFF
-,-,TRBJ1-1,TRBV11-2,TGTGCCAGCAGCTTAGGGAGGGGTGGCGTGACTTTCTTT,CASSLGRGGVTFF
TRBD1,-,TRBJ1-2,TRBV6-6,TGTGCCAGCACCCTCATTGCAGGGGGCTACTATGGCTACACCTTC,CASTLIAGGYYGYTF
TRBD1,-,TRBJ1-5,TRBV15,TGTGCCACCGGGGGGGAACAGGGGGGCAATCAGCCCCAGCATTTT,CATGGEQGGNQPQHF
-,-,TRBJ1-5,TRBV4-1,TGCGCCAGCAGCTCGGGGTGGGGGGATAGGAGCAATCAGCCCCAGCATTTT,CASSSGWGDRSNQPQHF
TRBD1,once,TRBJ1-2,TRBV2,TGTGCCAGCAGAGCCAGCCAGCAACCCCCAGGACAGGGACGCTATGGCTACACCTTC,CASRASQQPPGQGRYGYTF
TRBD1,few,TRBJ1-2,TRBV6-5,TGTGCCAGCAGGGCGGACAGGGGGGGCGGCTACACCTTC,CASRADRGGGYTF
-,-,TRBJ2-7,TRBV18,TGTGCCAGCTCACCGGTCGACAGAAACTACGAGCAGTACTTC,CASSPVDRNYEQYF
-,few,TRBJ2-7,TRBV5-6,TGTGCCAGCAGCAGGGCGGGTGTGGAGCAGTACTTC,CASSRAGVEQYF
TRBD1,-,TRBJ1-2,TRBV11-2,TGTGCCAGCAGTACTACGACAGGGGCCTATGGCTACACCTTC,CASSTTTGAYGYTF
-,-,TRBJ1-5,TRBV9,TGTGCCAGCAGCCGAGGGGGAGGGGATGGGAATCAGCCCCAGCATTTT,CASSRGGGDGNQPQHF
-,once,TRBJ1-2,TRBV9,TGTGCCAGCAGCGCCGTCGAGGGTTATGGCTACACCTTC,CASSAVEGYGYTF
-,-,TRBJ2-5,TRBV5-1,TGCGCCAGCAGAAGAACGACAGGACAAGAGACCCAGTACTTC,CASRRTTGQETQYF
-,-,TRBJ2-2,TRBV5-5,TGTGCCAGCAGCTTGGTCTGGAGGGAAAACACCGGGGAGCTGTTTTTT,CASSLVWRENTGELFF
-,-,TRBJ1-3,TRBV14,TGTGCCAGCAGCCAGGGCGGGCGCGGTGGAAACACCATATATTTT,CASSQGGRGGNTIYF
TRBD1,-,TRBJ2-2,TRBV5-1,TGCGCCAGCTCCGGAACAGGGGTTCCCGGGGAGCTGTTTTTT,CASSGTGVPGELFF
-,-,TRBJ1-2,TRBV6-1,TGTGCCAGCAGTGGCGCCTTCACGGGAACCTATGGCTACACCTTC,CASSGAFTGTYGYTF
TRBD2,-,TRBJ2-5,TRBV6-6,TGTGCCAGCAGTCCCAGGGAGGGGTGGGAGACCCAGTACTTC,CASSPREGWETQYF
TRBD1,-,TRBJ2-5,TRBV7-9,TGTGCCAGCTGCCGGGACAGGAGAGAGACCCAGTACTTC,CASCRDRRETQYF
-,-,TRBJ2-2,TRBV5-6,TGTGCCAGCAGCTTATTACAGACGGCCACGAACACCGGGGAGCTGTTTTTT,CASSLLQTATNTGELFF
TRBD1,-,TRBJ2-7,TRBV7-9,TGTGCCAGCAGCCTGCGACAGGGTGTATACGAGCAGTACTTC,CASSLRQGVYEQYF
TRBD1,-,TRBJ2-7,TRBV5-6,TGTGCCAGCAGCTCTCCGGGACAGGTGTTCGGCGAGCAGTACTTC,CASSSPGQVFGEQYF
TRBD2,-,TRBJ2-3,TRBV10-3,TGTGCCATCAGGGGACTAGCCGGTGCAGATACGCAGTATTTT,CAIRGLAGADTQYF
TRBD2,-,TRBJ2-1,TRBV7-3,TGTGCCAGCAGCCCTCGGACTAGCGGATACAATGAGCAGTTCTTC,CASSPRTSGYNEQFF
-,-,TRBJ1-5,TRBV5-8,TGTGCCAGCAGCCCGATTTTGTTCCCAGGGAGGCTTTTT,CASSPILFPGRLF
TRBD1,-,TRBJ1-4,TRBV28,TGTGCCAGCAGCCCCAGTTATAGGACAGGGGTCGAAAAACTGTTTTTT,CASSPSYRTGVEKLFF
-,-,TRBJ2-5,TRBV21-1,TGTGCCAGCAGAGTCAGGTCTCAAGAGACCCAGTACTTC,CASRVRSQETQYF
TRBD1,once,TRBJ1-2,TRBV7-9,TGTGCCAGCAGCCCGATATCCGGGACAGGGTATAACTATGGCTACACCTTC,CASSPISGTGYNYGYTF
-,-,TRBJ1-5,TRBV7-9,TGTGCCAGCAGCCGGGGGGTTTCTCAGCCCCAGCATTTT,CASSRGVSQPQHF